What follows are 32 T cell receptor beta chains derived from one specimen sequenced in a study of blood T cell repertoires in COVID-19. The protocol was immunoSEQ multiplex PCR, while the TCRdb copy is restricted to in-frame clones and leaves out a portion. The data contain roughly 190,000 clones, roughly 80% of them singletons. Sequenced material: peripheral blood. These receptors were obtained from a young man with active or convalescent COVID-19.

The chain recombines TRBV30 with TRBJ1-5, with D possibly matching TRBD1 (5 bases). Trimming left V 0 bases short and J 7 bases short, with 13 bases between. This CDR3 has 14 amino acids. Germline CDR1 GTSNPN, CDR2 SVGIG (reference sequence). In DNA, the CDR3 is TGTGCCTGGAGTGTTATCAGGGCGGACCAGCCCCAGCATTTT. Its translation: CAWSVIRADQPQHF.

This clone was seen only once. This chain uses TRBV9 with TRBJ2-7; 7 bases match TRBD2. In germline, CDR1 is SGDLS, CDR2 YYNGEE. The CDR3 consists of 12 residues. V was pared by 4 bases and J by 5 bases, with 3 bases of the junction left unmatched. The CDR3 sequence: CASSRTSDEQYF. Written as DNA, the CDR3 is TGTGCCAGCAGCCGTACTAGCGACGAGCAGTACTTC.

The chain employs TRBV11-1 and TRBJ1-2; 7 bases are a match to TRBD1. CDR3 length equals 15 residues. The germline V gene has CDR1 SGHAT and CDR2 FQDESV (reference sequence). V gave up 5 bases and J gave up 4 bases; unmatched junction bases: 10. DNA for the CDR3: TGTGCCAGCAGCCCCTATGAGGAGGGGGCCTATGGCTACACCTTC. Amino acids: CASSPYEEGAYGYTF.

This chain joins TRBV10-3 and TRBJ1-2, with 10 bases that match TRBD1. Losses at the gene ends were 6 bases for V and 4 bases for J; bases not matched to a gene: 5. Germline V gene data show CDR1 as ENHRY and CDR2 as SYGVKD. CDR3 length equals 14 residues. The DNA for the CDR3 is TGTGCCATCAGGGCTGGGACAGGGGTCTATGGCTACACCTTC. It translates to CAIRAGTGVYGYTF.

This chain uses TRBV5-5 with TRBJ1-1, with 7 bases fitting TRBD1. Germline CDR1 reads SGHKS; CDR2 reads YYEKEE (reference sequence). V gave up 4 bases and J gave up 1 base; unmatched junction bases: 10. The CDR3 is 16 residues long. CDR3 coding DNA: TGTGCCAGCAGCGGGGGTTTGGGACAGCGGAACACTGAAGCTTTCTTT. Amino acids: CASSGGLGQRNTEAFF.

The rearrangement uses TRBV7-2 and TRBJ2-5, with 7 bases identical to TRBD2. This CDR3 region has 16 residues. Losses at the gene ends were 4 bases for V and 0 bases for J; bases not matched to a gene: 8. The V gene's germline CDR1 is SGHTA and CDR2 FQGNSA. CDR3 protein: CASSSLAAGYQETQYF. The DNA for the CDR3 is TGTGCCAGCAGCTCTCTAGCGGCGGGGTACCAAGAGACCCAGTACTTC.

The chain is built from TRBV6-5 and TRBJ2-1, with 13 bases matching TRBD2. Germline CDR1 and CDR2: MNHEY and SVGAGI. V shed 2 bases and J 7 bases; nucleotides not matched to a gene: 2. This CDR3 region has 15 residues. The CDR3, as DNA: TGTGCCAGCAGTTACCGGACTAGCGGGGGTAATGAGCAGTTCTTC. It is translated as CASSYRTSGGNEQFF.

The chain is built from TRBV30 and TRBJ1-1; weak D call: TRBD1 (5 bases). The V gene's germline CDR1 is GTSNPN and CDR2 SVGIG (reference sequence). V lost 5 bases, J lost 0 bases, and 16 bases lay in between. The CDR3 spans 15 residues. Here the CDR3 reads CAWGREQGMNTEAFF. CDR3 bases: TGTGCCTGGGGGCGGGAGCAGGGTATGAACACTGAAGCTTTCTTT.

The V and J genes are TRBV5-6 and TRBJ1-5, with TRBD1 matching over 7 bases. The V gene's germline CDR1 is SGHDT and CDR2 YYEEEE. This CDR3 comprises 14 residues. The junction had 12 bases not matched to a gene; V was cut back by 4 bases and J by 11 bases. The chain's CDR3 is CASSIGTETRSQHF. In nucleotides, the CDR3 is TGTGCCAGCAGCATCGGGACAGAGACGCGGTCCCAGCATTTT.

V usage is TRBV5-4 and J usage is TRBJ2-1, with 12 nucleotides matching TRBD2. There are 18 residues in the CDR3. In germline, CDR1 is SGHNT, CDR2 YYREEE (reference sequence). The junction had 6 bases not matched to a gene; V was cut back by 0 bases and J by 2 bases. The CDR3 DNA follows: TGTGCCAGCAGCTTGGGGGCTAGCGGGGGGGCCCCCTACAATGAGCAGTTCTTC. It specifies CASSLGASGGAPYNEQFF.

The chain combines TRBV7-2 with TRBJ1-6, with 7 positions matching TRBD1. The CDR3 runs to 14 residues. V was pared by 5 bases and J by 9 bases, with 7 bases of the junction left unmatched. Germline V lookup: CDR1 SGHTA, CDR2 FQGNSA. The CDR3 region is CASSKQGIGSPLHF. In DNA, the CDR3 is TGTGCCAGCAGCAAACAGGGGATAGGTTCACCCCTCCACTTT.

J is TRBJ1-4 and V is TRBV9, with 7 nucleotides matching TRBD1. The V gene end was trimmed by 0 bases and the J gene end by 3 bases; junction bases not matched to a gene: 8. The CDR3 sequence is 17 residues long. CDR1 and CDR2 (germline): SGDLS, YYNGEE. CDR3 amino acids: CASSVGQGTVSNEKLFF. The CDR3, as DNA: TGTGCCAGCAGCGTAGGGCAAGGGACAGTCTCTAATGAAAAACTGTTTTTT.

The chain couples TRBV27 to TRBJ1-5; 11 positions agree with TRBD1. CDR3 size: 16 residues. The V gene's germline CDR1 is MNHEY and CDR2 SMNVEV (reference sequence). Trimming removed 5 bases from V and 7 bases from J; junction bases left unmatched: 10. CDR3 nucleotides: TGTGCCAGCAGTCCGCATGGACAGGGGGCCCGGCAGCCCCAGCATTTT. It is translated as CASSPHGQGARQPQHF.

The J gene is TRBJ2-2, the V gene TRBV7-9, with 8 positions matching TRBD2. V shed 5 bases and J 3 bases; nucleotides not matched to a gene: 14. Germline-derived CDR1 and CDR2 are SEHNR and FQNEAQ (reference sequence). There are 18 residues in the CDR3. The CDR3: CASSAVFLAGYDTGELFF. CDR3 in DNA: TGTGCCAGCAGCGCTGTATTCCTAGCGGGTTATGACACCGGGGAGCTGTTTTTT. The full variable domain, completed using reference TRBV7-9 and TRBJ2-2, is DTGVSQNPRHKITKRGQNVTFRCDPISEHNRLYWYRQTLGQGPEFLTYFQNEAQLEKSRLLSDRFSAERPKGSFSTLEIQRTEQGDSAMYLCASSAVFLAGYDTGELFFGEGSRLTVL.

The chain links TRBV18 to TRBJ1-1; 10 positions agree with TRBD1. With 4 bases clipped from V and 1 base from J, the junction kept 9 bases outside the gene matches. The CDR3 has 17 amino acids. Per germline, CDR1 KGHSH and CDR2 LQKENI. Here the CDR3 reads CASSRPGTGDPNTEAFF. The CDR3 bases are TGTGCCAGCTCACGGCCCGGGACAGGGGATCCGAACACTGAAGCTTTCTTT.

This chain's CDR3 is CASSPVSGPGTEAFF. CDR3 DNA sequence: TGTGCCAGCTCACCAGTATCGGGCCCGGGGACTGAAGCTTTCTTT. The rearrangement uses TRBV18 and TRBJ1-1, with unresolved D. CDR1 is KGHSH, CDR2 LQKENI, per germline. This CDR3 has 15 amino acids. The V and J ends lost 2 bases and 5 bases respectively, with 15 bases between them.

CDR3 nucleotides: TGCGCCAGCAGCCCTCTCGGGCTAGCGGGGGGAAAGACCCAGTACTTC. Protein: CASSPLGLAGGKTQYF. The chain is built from TRBV4-1 and TRBJ2-5, with 11 bases identical to TRBD2. The length of the CDR3 is 16 residues. Trimming took 4 bases from V and 6 from J; bases not matched to a gene: 10. Germline CDR1 MGHRA, CDR2 YSYEKL.

The J gene is TRBJ2-7, the V gene TRBV27, with D possibly matching TRBD1 (5 bases). The CDR3 runs 14 residues. With 4 bases removed from V and 3 bases from J, the gap between germline ends came to 13 bases. CDR1 is MNHEY, CDR2 SMNVEV, per germline (reference sequence). CDR3 sequence: CASSSTGFGYEQYV. As DNA, the CDR3 is TGTGCCAGCAGTTCCACAGGTTTCGGCTACGAGCAGTACGTC.

This chain links TRBV3-1 (or the pseudogene TRBV3-2) with TRBJ1-4; D is ambiguous. CDR1 and CDR2 from the germline V gene are LGHDT and YNNKEL (reference sequence). V lost 4 bases and J 0 bases, leaving 15 bases between the germline ends. The CDR3 runs 17 residues. DNA for the CDR3: TGTGCCAGCAGCCGGAAACAGCTAATTGCAACTAATGAAAAACTGTTTTTT. This sequence encodes CASSRKQLIATNEKLFF.

The chain carries TRBV5-6 and TRBJ1-6; D possibly corresponds to TRBD1 (6 bases). Trimming took 0 bases from V and 9 from J, leaving 10 bases between them. The CDR3 contains 14 residues. Germline V gene lookup returns CDR1 SGHDT and CDR2 YYEEEE. CDR3 in DNA: TGTGCCAGCAGCTTGGCCCTGACAGGTTCACCCCTCCACTTT. The encoded protein is CASSLALTGSPLHF.

The chain links TRBV5-1 to TRBJ2-2; a possible D gene is TRBD1 (5 bases). Trimming removed 3 bases at V and 0 bases at J, with 21 bases between. CDR1 is SGHRS and CDR2 is YFSETQ in the germline V gene. The CDR3 is made up of 19 amino acids. The CDR3 DNA reads TGCGCCAGCAGCTCTCAGACAGAAGGCTACTTCGCGAACACCGGGGAGCTGTTTTTT. Its translation: CASSSQTEGYFANTGELFF.

The sample holds a few counts of this clone. This chain connects TRBV9 to TRBJ2-5; D not resolved. This CDR3 region has 14 residues. Trimming stripped 3 bases from V and 1 base from J, with 10 bases between. Per germline, CDR1 SGDLS and CDR2 YYNGEE. The CDR3 here is CASSAPRGQETQYF. The CDR3 DNA reads TGTGCCAGCAGCGCCCCGCGCGGCCAAGAGACCCAGTACTTC.

This clone was counted a single time. This sequence joins TRBV5-5 and TRBJ2-7; maybe TRBD1 (5 bases). The length of the CDR3 is 13 residues. Trimming shortened V by 2 bases and J by 4 bases, and 10 bases separated the two germline ends. Germline-derived CDR1 and CDR2 are SGHKS and YYEKEE (reference sequence). The CDR3 protein is CASSLSQGYEQYV. In DNA, the CDR3 is TGTGCCAGCAGCTTAAGCCAGGGTTACGAGCAGTACGTC.

J is TRBJ2-3 and V is TRBV5-1, with 7 bases aligning to TRBD1. This CDR3 region has 14 residues. The germline CDR1 and CDR2 sequences are SGHRS and YFSETQ. V shed 4 bases and J 2 bases; nucleotides not matched to a gene: 4. The CDR3, as DNA: TGCGCCAGCAGCCCCGGACAGGCCACAGATACGCAGTATTTT. It specifies CASSPGQATDTQYF. Full variable domain (rest looked up from reference TRBV5-1 and TRBJ2-3): KAGVTQTPRYLIKTRGQQVTLSCSPISGHRSVSWYQQTPGQGLQFLFEYFSETQRNKGNFPGRFSGRQFSNSRSEMNVSTLELGDSALYLCASSPGQATDTQYFGPGTRLTVL.

V and J are TRBV6-5 and TRBJ1-1, with D unresolved. CDR1 and CDR2 from the germline V gene are MNHEY and SVGAGI. The germline V and J ends were trimmed by 7 bases and 1 base, with 13 bases remaining between them. The CDR3 contains 14 residues. The CDR3 DNA follows: TGTGCCAGCAATATAGGTTCGGGGAACACTGAAGCTTTCTTT. This gives the protein CASNIGSGNTEAFF.

In nucleotides, the CDR3 is TGTGCCTTAGCGGGGATCGGGGAGCTGTTTTTT. This sequence encodes CALAGIGELFF. The rearrangement links TRBV19 to TRBJ2-2; 8 nucleotides line up with TRBD2. The CDR3 is made up of 11 amino acids. V lost 11 bases to trimming and J lost 7 bases; unmatched junction nucleotides: 3. The germline CDR1 and CDR2 sequences are LNHDA and SQIVND (reference sequence).

A single count supports this clone. The V call is TRBV2, the J call TRBJ1-5; the D gene is possibly TRBD1 (5 bases). V lost 7 bases and J lost 1, with 23 bases in between. Germline assignment: CDR1 SNHLY and CDR2 FYNNEI. The CDR3 length is 18 residues. DNA of the CDR3: TGTGCCAGCAACGAATGGGGCAGGGCAAAATGGAGCAATCAGCCCCAGCATTTT. This encodes CASNEWGRAKWSNQPQHF.

V is TRBV5-5 and J is TRBJ2-7; 7 nucleotides agree with TRBD1. V lost 3 bases and J lost 2; bases outside the gene matches: 5. Germline V gene data show CDR1 as SGHKS and CDR2 as YYEKEE (reference sequence). This CDR3 is built from 14 residues. The DNA of the CDR3 is TGTGCCAGCAGCTGGGAGACAGGGACCTACGAGCAGTACTTC. As protein: CASSWETGTYEQYF.

The chain combines TRBV6-5 with TRBJ1-1; TRBD1 matches at 8 bases. V dropped 2 bases and J dropped 1; count of bases not matched to a gene: 3. Germline CDR1 MNHEY, CDR2 SVGAGI. This CDR3 spans 15 amino acids. CDR3 nucleotide sequence: TGTGCCAGCAGTTACACGGACAGGGCGAACACTGAAGCTTTCTTT. This translates into CASSYTDRANTEAFF.

This chain connects TRBV18 to TRBJ2-1, with D perhaps TRBD2 (5 bases). Germline loops: CDR1 KGHSH, CDR2 LQKENI. Trimming left V 2 bases short and J 4 bases short, with 15 bases between. This CDR3 is built from 16 residues. The CDR3 is CASSPSSRGGYNEQFF. The DNA of the CDR3 is TGTGCCAGCTCACCAAGTTCCCGCGGAGGTTACAATGAGCAGTTCTTC.

The chain carries TRBV5-6 and TRBJ1-5; the D is unclear. This CDR3 has 13 residues. The ends were cut back, 0 bases at V and 6 bases at J, with 7 bases in the middle. Germline V gene data show CDR1 as SGHDT and CDR2 as YYEEEE. CDR3 DNA: TGTGCCAGCAGCTTGGGTACGGGTCAGCCCCAGCATTTT. Amino acid sequence: CASSLGTGQPQHF.

The rearrangement uses TRBV15 and TRBJ1-6; 7 bases align to TRBD1. The CDR3 extends over 15 amino acids. V shed 1 base and J 7 bases; nucleotides not matched to a gene: 4. From germline, CDR1 is LNHNV and CDR2 YYDKDF (reference sequence). Written as DNA, the CDR3 is TGTGCCACCAGCAGAGTAGGGGGCTTGAATTCACCCCTCCACTTT. Protein product: CATSRVGGLNSPLHF.